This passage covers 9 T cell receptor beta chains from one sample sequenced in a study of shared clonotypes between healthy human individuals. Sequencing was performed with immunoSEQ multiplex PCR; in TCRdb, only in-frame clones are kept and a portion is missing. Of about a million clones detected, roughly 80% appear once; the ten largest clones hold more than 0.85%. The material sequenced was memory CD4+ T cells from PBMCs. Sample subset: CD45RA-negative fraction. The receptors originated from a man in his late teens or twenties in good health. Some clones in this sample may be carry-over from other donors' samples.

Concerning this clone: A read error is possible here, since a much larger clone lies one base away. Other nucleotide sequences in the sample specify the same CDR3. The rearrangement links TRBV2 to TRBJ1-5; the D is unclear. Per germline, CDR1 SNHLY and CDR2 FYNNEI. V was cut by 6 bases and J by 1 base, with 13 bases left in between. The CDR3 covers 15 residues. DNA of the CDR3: TGTGCCAGCAGCGGCCTGTTAGTAAGCAATCAGCCCCAGCATTTT. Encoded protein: CASSGLLVSNQPQHF.

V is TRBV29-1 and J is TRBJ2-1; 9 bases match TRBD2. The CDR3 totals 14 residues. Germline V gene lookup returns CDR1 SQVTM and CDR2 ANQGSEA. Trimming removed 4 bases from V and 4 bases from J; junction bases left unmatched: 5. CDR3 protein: CSVVAGELYNEQFF. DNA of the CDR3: TGCAGCGTTGTAGCGGGAGAGCTTTACAATGAGCAGTTCTTC.

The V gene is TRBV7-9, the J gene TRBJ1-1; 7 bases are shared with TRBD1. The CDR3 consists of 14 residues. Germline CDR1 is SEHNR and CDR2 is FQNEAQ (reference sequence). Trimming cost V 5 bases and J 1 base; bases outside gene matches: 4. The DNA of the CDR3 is TGTGCCAGCAGCCTGGGACAGCGGAACACTGAAGCTTTCTTT. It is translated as CASSLGQRNTEAFF.

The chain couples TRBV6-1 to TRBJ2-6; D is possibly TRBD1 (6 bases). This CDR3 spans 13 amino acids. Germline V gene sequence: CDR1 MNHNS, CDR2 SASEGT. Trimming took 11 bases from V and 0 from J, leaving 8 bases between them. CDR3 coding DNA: TGTGCCGGGGGCCTCTCTGGGGCCAACGTCCTGACTTTC. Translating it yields CAGGLSGANVLTF.

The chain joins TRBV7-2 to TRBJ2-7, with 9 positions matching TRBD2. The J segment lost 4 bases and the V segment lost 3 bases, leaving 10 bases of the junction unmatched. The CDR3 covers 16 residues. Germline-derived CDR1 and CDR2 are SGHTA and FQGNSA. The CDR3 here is CASSLGHGGRVYEQYF. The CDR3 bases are TGTGCCAGCAGCTTGGGGCACGGCGGGAGGGTATACGAGCAGTACTTC.

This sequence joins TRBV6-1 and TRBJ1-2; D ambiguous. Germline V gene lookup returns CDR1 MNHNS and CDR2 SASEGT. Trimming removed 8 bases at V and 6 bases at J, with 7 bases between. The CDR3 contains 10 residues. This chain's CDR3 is CASWKNGYTF. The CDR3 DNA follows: TGTGCCAGCTGGAAAAATGGCTACACCTTC.

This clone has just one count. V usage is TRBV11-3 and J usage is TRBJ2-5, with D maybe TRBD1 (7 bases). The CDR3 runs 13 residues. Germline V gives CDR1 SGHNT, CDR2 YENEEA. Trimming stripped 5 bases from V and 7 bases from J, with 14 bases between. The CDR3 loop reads CASSPRQGGTQYF. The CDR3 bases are TGTGCCAGCAGCCCTCGACAGGGAGGGACCCAGTACTTC.

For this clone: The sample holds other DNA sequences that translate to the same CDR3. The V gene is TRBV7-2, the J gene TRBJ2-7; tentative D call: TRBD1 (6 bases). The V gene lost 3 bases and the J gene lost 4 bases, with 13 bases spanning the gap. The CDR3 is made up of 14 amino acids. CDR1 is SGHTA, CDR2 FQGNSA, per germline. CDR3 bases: TGTGCCAGCAGCTTGGGGCAGGGGTTTTACGAGCAGTACTTC. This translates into CASSLGQGFYEQYF.

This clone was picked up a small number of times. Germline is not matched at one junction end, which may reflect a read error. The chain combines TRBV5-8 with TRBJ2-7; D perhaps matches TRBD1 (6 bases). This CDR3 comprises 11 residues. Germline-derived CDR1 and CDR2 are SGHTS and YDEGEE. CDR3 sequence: CASSFRGHPDF. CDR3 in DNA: TGTGCCAGCAGCTTTCGGGGACATCCCGACTTC.